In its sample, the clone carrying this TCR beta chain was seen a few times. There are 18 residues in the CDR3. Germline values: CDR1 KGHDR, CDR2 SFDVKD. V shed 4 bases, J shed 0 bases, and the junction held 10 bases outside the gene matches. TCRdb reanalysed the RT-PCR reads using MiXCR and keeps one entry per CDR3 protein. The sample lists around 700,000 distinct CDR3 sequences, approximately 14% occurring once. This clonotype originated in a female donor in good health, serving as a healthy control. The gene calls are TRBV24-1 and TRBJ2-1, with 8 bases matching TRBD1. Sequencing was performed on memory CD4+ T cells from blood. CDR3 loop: CATSDPVGDRGSYNEQFF. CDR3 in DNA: TGTGCCACCAGTGACCCAGTCGGTGACAGGGGCTCCTACAATGAGCAGTTCTTC.